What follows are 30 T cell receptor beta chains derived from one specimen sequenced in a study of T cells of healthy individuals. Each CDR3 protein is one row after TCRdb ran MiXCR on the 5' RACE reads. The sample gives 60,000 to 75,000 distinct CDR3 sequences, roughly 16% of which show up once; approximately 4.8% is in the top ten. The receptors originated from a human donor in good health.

The CDR3 protein is CASRGLDRHYEQYF. Written as DNA, the CDR3 is TGTGCCAGCAGGGGATTAGACAGGCACTACGAGCAGTACTTC. The rearrangement uses TRBV6-2 or TRBV6-3 and TRBJ2-7; D is possibly TRBD1 (6 bases). V lost 6 bases and J lost 3, with 15 bases in between. The CDR3 spans 14 residues. Germline assignment: CDR1 MNHEY and CDR2 SVGEGT.

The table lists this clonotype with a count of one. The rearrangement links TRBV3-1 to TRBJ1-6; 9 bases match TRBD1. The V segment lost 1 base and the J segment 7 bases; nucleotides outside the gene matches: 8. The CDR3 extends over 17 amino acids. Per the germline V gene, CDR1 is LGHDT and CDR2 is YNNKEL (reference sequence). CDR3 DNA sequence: TGTGCCAGCAGCCAAGGAGGAGGACAGGGGCGGAATTCACCCCTCCACTTT. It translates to CASSQGGGQGRNSPLHF.

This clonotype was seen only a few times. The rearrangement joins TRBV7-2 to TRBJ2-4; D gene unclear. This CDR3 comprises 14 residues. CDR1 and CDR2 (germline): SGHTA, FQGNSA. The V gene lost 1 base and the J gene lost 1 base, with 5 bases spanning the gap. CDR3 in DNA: TGTGCCAGCAGCTTAGATTCGGCCAAAAACATTCAGTACTTC. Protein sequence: CASSLDSAKNIQYF.

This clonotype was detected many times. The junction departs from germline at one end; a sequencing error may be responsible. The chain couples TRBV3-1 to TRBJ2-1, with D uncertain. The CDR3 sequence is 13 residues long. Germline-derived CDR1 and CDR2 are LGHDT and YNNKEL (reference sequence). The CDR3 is CASSHGSNKEQFF. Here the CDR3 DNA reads TGTGCCAGCAGCCATGGTTCTAACAAAGAGCAGTTCTTC.

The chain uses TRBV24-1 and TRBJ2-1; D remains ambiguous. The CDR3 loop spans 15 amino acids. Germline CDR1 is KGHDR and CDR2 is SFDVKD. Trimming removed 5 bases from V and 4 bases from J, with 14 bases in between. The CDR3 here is CATSGGSGPYNEQFF. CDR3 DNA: TGTGCCACCAGTGGTGGCAGTGGCCCTTACAATGAGCAGTTCTTC.

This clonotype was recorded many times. The CDR3 is CASLGQGYLGNQPQHF. CDR3 sequence (DNA): TGTGCCAGTCTGGGACAGGGATATCTAGGCAATCAGCCCCAGCATTTT. The chain uses TRBV19 and TRBJ1-5, with 9 bases that match TRBD1. Germline V gives CDR1 LNHDA, CDR2 SQIVND (reference sequence). The CDR3 loop spans 16 amino acids. V shed 8 bases and J 2 bases; nucleotides not matched to a gene: 10.

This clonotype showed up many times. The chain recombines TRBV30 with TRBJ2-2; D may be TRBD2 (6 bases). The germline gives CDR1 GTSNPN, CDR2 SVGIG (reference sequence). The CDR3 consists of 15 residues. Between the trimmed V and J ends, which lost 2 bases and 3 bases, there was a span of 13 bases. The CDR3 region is CAWSPGGRDTGELFF. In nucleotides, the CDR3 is TGTGCCTGGAGTCCCGGGGGTCGGGACACCGGGGAGCTGTTTTTT.

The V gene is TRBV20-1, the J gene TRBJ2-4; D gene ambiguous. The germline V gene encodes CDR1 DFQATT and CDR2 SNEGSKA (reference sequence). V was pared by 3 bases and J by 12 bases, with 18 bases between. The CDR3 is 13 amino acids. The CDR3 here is CSASSSLRSSQYF. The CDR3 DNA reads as TGCAGTGCTAGTTCCAGCCTTCGGTCGTCTCAGTACTTC.

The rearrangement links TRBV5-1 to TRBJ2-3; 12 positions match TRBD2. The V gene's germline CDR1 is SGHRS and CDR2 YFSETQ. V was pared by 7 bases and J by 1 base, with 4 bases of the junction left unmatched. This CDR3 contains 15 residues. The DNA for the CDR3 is TGCGCCAGCTCTAGCGGGAGGGCCGGCACAGATACGCAGTATTTT. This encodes CASSSGRAGTDTQYF.

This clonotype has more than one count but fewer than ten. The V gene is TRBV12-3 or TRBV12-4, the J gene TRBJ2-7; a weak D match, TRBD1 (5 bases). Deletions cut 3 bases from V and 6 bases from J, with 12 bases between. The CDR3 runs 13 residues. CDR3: CASSLDITGEQYF. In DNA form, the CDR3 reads TGTGCCAGCAGTTTGGACATAACGGGCGAGCAGTACTTC.

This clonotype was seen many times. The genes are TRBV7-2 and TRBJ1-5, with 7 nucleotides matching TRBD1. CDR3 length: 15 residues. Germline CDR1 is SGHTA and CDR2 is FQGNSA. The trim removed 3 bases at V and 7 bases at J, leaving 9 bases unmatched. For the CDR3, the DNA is TGTGCCAGCAGCTTTAAGGGACAGTCACTGCAGCCCCAGCATTTT. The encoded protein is CASSFKGQSLQPQHF.

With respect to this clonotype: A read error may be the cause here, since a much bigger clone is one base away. Here the CDR3 reads CASSFGGRNTEAFF. The CDR3 nucleotides are TGTGCCAGCAGTTTTGGGGGCAGGAACACTGAAGCTTTCTTT. This chain connects TRBV27 to TRBJ1-1; perhaps TRBD1 as D (6 bases). The CDR3 runs 14 residues. Germline V gene sequence: CDR1 MNHEY, CDR2 SMNVEV (reference sequence). V shed 3 bases and J shed 1 base, with 9 bases lying between them.

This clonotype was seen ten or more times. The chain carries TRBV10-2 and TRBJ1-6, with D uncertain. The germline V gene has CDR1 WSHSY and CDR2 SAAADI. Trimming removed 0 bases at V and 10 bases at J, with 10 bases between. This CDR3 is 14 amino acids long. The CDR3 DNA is TGCGCCAGCAGTGAGTCCCCCCGGGAATCACCCCTCCACTTT. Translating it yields CASSESPRESPLHF.

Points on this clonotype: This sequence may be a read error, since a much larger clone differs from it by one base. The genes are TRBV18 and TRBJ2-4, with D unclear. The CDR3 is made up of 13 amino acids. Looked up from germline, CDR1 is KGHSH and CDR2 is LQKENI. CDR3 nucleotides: TGTGCCGGCTCACCTAGGCGGCGTGACATTCAGTACTTC. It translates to CAGSPRRRDIQYF.

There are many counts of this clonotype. CDR3 residues: CAWRQRGVNEQFF. The CDR3 coding sequence is TGTGCCTGGAGGCAGCGGGGAGTCAATGAGCAGTTCTTC. The chain joins TRBV30 to TRBJ2-1; 7 nucleotides line up with TRBD2. Germline CDR1 is GTSNPN and CDR2 is SVGIG (reference sequence). With V trimmed by 3 bases and J by 6 bases, 5 bases remained unmatched. This CDR3 contains 13 residues.

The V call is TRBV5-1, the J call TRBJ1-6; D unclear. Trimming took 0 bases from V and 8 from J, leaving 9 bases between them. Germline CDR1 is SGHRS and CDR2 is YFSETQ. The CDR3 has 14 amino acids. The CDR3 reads CASSLAGGYSPLHF. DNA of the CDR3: TGCGCCAGCAGCTTGGCCGGTGGGTATTCACCCCTCCACTTT.

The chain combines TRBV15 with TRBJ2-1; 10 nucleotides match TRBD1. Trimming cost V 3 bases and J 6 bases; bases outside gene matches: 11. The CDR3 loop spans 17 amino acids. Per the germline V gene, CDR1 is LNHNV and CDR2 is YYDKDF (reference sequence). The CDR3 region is CATSRGPRQGAFNEQFF. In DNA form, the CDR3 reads TGTGCCACCAGCAGGGGCCCGAGACAGGGGGCATTCAATGAGCAGTTCTTC.

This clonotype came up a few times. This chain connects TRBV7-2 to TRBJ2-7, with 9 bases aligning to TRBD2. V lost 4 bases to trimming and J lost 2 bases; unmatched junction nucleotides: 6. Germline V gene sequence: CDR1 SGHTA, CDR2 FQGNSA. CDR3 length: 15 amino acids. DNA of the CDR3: TGTGCCAGCAGCTCCCGAGCGGGGGGTCCCTACGAGCAGTACTTC. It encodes CASSSRAGGPYEQYF.

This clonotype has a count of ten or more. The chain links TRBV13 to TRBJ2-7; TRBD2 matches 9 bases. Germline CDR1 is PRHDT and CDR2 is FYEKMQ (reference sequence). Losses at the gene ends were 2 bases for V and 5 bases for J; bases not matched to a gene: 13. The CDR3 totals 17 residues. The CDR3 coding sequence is TGTGCCAGCAGCTTAAGTCCTTTCGGCGGGAGGGCCCACGAGCAGTACTTC. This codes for CASSLSPFGGRAHEQYF.

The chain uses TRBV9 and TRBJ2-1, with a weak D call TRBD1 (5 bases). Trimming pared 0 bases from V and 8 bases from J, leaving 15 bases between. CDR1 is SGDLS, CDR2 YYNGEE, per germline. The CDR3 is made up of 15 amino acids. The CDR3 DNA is TGTGCCAGCAGCGTAGAGGGCAGGGCCGTCGATGAGCAGTTCTTC. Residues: CASSVEGRAVDEQFF. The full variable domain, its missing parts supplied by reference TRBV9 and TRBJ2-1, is DSGVTQTPKHLITATGQRVTLRCSPRSGDLSVYWYQQSLDQGLQFLIQYYNGEERAKGNILERFSAQQFPDLHSELNLSSLELGDSALYFCASSVEGRAVDEQFFGPGTRLTVL.

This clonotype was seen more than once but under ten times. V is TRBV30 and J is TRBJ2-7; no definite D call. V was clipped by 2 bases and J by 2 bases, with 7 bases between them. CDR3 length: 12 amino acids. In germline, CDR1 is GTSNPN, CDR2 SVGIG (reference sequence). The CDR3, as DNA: TGTGCCTGGAGTACCCAGGCCTACGAGCAGTACTTC. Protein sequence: CAWSTQAYEQYF.

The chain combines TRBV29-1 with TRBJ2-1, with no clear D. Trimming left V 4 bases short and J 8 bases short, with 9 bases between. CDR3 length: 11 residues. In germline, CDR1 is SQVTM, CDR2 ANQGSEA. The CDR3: CSVGFGYEQFF. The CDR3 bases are TGCAGCGTTGGGTTTGGGTATGAGCAGTTCTTC.

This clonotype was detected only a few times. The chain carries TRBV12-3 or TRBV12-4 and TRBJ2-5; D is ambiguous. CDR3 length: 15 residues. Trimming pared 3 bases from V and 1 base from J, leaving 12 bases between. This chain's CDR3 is CASSFADSLQETQYF. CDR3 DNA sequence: TGTGCCAGCAGTTTTGCCGACTCCCTCCAAGAGACCCAGTACTTC.

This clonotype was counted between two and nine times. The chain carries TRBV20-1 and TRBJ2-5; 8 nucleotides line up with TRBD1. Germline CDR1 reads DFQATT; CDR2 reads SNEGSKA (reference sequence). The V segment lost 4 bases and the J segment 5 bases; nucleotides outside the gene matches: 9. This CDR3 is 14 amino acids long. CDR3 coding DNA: TGCAGTGCTACCAAAATGACAGGGGAGGAGACCCAGTACTTC. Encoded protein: CSATKMTGEETQYF.

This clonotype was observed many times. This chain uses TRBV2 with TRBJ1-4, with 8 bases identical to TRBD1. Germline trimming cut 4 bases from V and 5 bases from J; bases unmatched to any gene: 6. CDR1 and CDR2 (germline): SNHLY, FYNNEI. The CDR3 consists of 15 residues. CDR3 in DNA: TGTGCCAGCAGTGCTTTCAGGGGGCGGAATGAAAAACTGTTTTTT. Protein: CASSAFRGRNEKLFF.

The CDR3 DNA reads as TGCAGCGTTGAACAGGGGAAGATCGGGGAGCTGTTTTTT. Its protein is CSVEQGKIGELFF. The V and J genes are TRBV29-1 and TRBJ2-2; D might be TRBD1 (6 bases). Germline V gene lookup returns CDR1 SQVTM and CDR2 ANQGSEA. Trimming removed 2 bases from V and 7 bases from J, with 11 bases in between. This CDR3 has 13 residues.

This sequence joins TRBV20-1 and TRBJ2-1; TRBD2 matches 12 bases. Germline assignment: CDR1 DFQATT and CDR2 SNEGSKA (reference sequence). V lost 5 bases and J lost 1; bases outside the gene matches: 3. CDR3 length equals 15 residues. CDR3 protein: CSALTSGSSYNEQFF. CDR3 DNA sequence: TGCAGTGCTTTGACTAGCGGGAGTTCCTACAATGAGCAGTTCTTC.

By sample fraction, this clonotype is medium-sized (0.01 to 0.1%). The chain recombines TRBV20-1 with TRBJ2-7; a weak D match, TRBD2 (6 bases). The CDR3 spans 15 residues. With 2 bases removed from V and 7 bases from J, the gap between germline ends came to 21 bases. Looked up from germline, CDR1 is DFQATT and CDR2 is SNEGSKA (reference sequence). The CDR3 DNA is TGCAGTGCTAGAATCCTCAAGGGCGGGGACCGGGAGCAGTACTTC. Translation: CSARILKGGDREQYF.

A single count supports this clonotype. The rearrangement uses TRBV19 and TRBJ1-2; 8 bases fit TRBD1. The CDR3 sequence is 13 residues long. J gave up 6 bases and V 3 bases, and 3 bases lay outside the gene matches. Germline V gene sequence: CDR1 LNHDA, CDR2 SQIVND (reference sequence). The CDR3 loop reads CASSILTGDGYTF. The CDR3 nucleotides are TGTGCCAGTAGTATTTTGACAGGGGATGGCTACACCTTC. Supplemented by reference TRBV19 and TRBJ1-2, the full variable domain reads DGGITQSPKYLFRKEGQNVTLSCEQNLNHDAMYWYRQDPGQGLRLIYYSQIVNDFQKGDIAEGYSVSREKKESFPLTVTSAQKNPTAFYLCASSILTGDGYTFGSGTRLTVV.

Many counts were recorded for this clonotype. The CDR3 bases are TGCGCCAGCAGCTCCGACAGGGTTGGCACCGGGGAGCTGTTTTTT. Its protein product is CASSSDRVGTGELFF. The chain has TRBV5-1 and TRBJ2-2; TRBD1 aligns across 7 bases. The trim removed 3 bases at V and 4 bases at J, leaving 6 bases unmatched. Germline CDR1 is SGHRS and CDR2 is YFSETQ. The CDR3 extends over 15 amino acids.